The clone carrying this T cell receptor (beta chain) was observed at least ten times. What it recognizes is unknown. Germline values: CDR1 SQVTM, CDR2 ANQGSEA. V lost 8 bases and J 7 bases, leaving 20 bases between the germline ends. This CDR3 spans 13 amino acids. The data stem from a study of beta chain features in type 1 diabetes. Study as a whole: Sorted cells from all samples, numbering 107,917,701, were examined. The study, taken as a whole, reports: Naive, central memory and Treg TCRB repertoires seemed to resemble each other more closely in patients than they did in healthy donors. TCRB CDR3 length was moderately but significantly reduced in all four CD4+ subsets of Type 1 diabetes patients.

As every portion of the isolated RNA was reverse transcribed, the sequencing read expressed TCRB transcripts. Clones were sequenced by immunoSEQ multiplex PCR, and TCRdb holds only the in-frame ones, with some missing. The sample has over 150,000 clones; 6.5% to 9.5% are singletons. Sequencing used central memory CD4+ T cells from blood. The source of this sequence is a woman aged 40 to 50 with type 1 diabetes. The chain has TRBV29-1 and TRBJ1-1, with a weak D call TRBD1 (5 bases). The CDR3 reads CSSNGRTSSEAFF. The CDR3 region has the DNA TGCAGCTCCAACGGCCGGACATCGAGTGAAGCTTTCTTT.